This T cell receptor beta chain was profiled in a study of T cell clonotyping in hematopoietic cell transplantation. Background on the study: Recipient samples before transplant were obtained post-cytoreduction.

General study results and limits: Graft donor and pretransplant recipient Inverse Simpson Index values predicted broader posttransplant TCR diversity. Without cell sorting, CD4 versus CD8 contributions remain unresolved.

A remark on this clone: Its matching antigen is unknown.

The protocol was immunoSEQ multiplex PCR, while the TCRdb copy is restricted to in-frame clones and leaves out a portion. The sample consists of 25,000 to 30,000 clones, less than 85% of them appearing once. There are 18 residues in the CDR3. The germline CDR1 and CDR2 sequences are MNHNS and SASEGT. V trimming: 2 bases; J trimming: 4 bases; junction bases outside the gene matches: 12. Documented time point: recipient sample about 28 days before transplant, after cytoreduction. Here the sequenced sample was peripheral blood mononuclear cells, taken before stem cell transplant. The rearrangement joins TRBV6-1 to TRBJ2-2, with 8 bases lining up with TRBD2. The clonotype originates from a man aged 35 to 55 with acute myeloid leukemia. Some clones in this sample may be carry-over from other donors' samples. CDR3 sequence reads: CASSEPTSAKRSTGELFF. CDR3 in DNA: TGTGCCAGCAGTGAACCGACTAGCGCTAAGCGGAGCACCGGGGAGCTGTTTTTT.